The 9 T cell receptor beta chains below all came from one sample that was sequenced in a study of blood T cell repertoires in COVID-19. Method: immunoSEQ multiplex PCR; TCRdb's copy keeps in-frame clones and lacks some. The sample yields around 250,000 clones, around 90% seen once. The specimen sequenced was peripheral blood. All receptors come from a human donor in a cohort sampled during active COVID-19.

The chain couples TRBV28 to TRBJ2-7; D might be TRBD1 (5 bases). The length of the CDR3 is 13 residues. V was trimmed by 2 bases and J by 0 bases, leaving 5 bases between them. The germline V gene encodes CDR1 MDHEN and CDR2 SYDVKM. CDR3 nucleotides: TGTGCCAGCAGTTTAGGGGCCTCCTACGAGCAGTACTTC. Translation gives CASSLGASYEQYF.

The rearrangement joins TRBV6-5 to TRBJ2-7, with 11 bases aligning to TRBD2. Losses at the gene ends were 6 bases for V and 7 bases for J; bases not matched to a gene: 11. The germline V gene has CDR1 MNHEY and CDR2 SVGAGI. The CDR3 contains 15 residues. The CDR3 bases are TGTGCCAGCAGCCCGGGACTAGCGGTTCCGTGGGAGCAGTACTTC. Protein product: CASSPGLAVPWEQYF.

The CDR3 coding sequence is TGTGCCAGCAGCCATCAGGGCTTAGATCAGCCCCAGCATTTT. Residues: CASSHQGLDQPQHF. The chain carries TRBV7-9 and TRBJ1-5, with D possibly being TRBD1 (5 bases). This CDR3 has 14 amino acids. Germline CDR1 reads SEHNR; CDR2 reads FQNEAQ (reference sequence). V lost 5 bases to trimming and J lost 5 bases, with 13 bases between them.

This rearrangement joins TRBV29-1 to TRBJ2-3, with D maybe TRBD1 (8 bases). This CDR3 contains 14 residues. V was pared by 4 bases and J by 2 bases, with 13 bases between. Germline CDR1 SQVTM, CDR2 ANQGSEA. The CDR3 DNA reads TGCAGCGTTGTACAGGGGGGGTACACAGATACGCAGTATTTT. Its translation: CSVVQGGYTDTQYF.

The chain couples TRBV6-2 or TRBV6-3 to TRBJ2-7; D remains unclear. Trimming left V 6 bases short and J 1 base short, with 7 bases between. Germline values: CDR1 MNHEY, CDR2 SVGEGT. This CDR3 region has 12 residues. The CDR3 DNA reads as TGTGCCAGCAGCGGCGGATCCTACGAGCAGTACTTC. Translated, it gives CASSGGSYEQYF.

The chain employs TRBV30 and TRBJ1-5; perhaps TRBD1 as D (6 bases). V lost 0 bases, J lost 3 bases, and 15 bases lay in between. The CDR3 loop spans 16 amino acids. CDR1 and CDR2 from the germline V gene are GTSNPN and SVGIG (reference sequence). Here the CDR3 DNA reads TGTGCCTGGAGTGTAGAGGGTCGACAGGTCAATCAGCCCCAGCATTTT. Translation: CAWSVEGRQVNQPQHF.

The chain is built from TRBV10-3 and TRBJ1-5; D gene uncertain. The CDR3 length is 14 residues. V lost 4 bases to trimming and J lost 2 bases, with 9 bases between them. The germline CDR1 and CDR2 sequences are ENHRY and SYGVKD. The CDR3 protein is CAISGREGNQPQHF. The CDR3 bases are TGTGCCATCAGTGGGAGGGAGGGCAATCAGCCCCAGCATTTT.

The chain has TRBV10-2 and TRBJ2-1; a possible D gene is TRBD2 (6 bases). Per the germline V gene, CDR1 is WSHSY and CDR2 is SAAADI. V dropped 2 bases and J dropped 3 bases, with 14 bases sitting between them. This CDR3 is 16 amino acids long. The CDR3 bases are TGCGCCAGCAGTGAGGGGGGGTCGCAGCGCTACAATGAGCAGTTCTTC. It encodes CASSEGGSQRYNEQFF.

The chain employs TRBV7-2 and TRBJ2-2, with TRBD2 as a possible D gene (6 bases). The CDR3 sequence is 15 residues long. With 1 base removed from V and 4 bases from J, the gap between germline ends came to 10 bases. Germline loops: CDR1 SGHTA, CDR2 FQGNSA. The CDR3 DNA sequence: TGTGCCAGCAGCTTAGTAGTGGGGGGCACCGGGGAGCTGTTTTTT. As protein: CASSLVVGGTGELFF.